This T cell receptor beta chain comes out of a study of T cell repertoires in cytomegalovirus infection. Overall study: Indications of both CMV infection and matching HLA type were provided by public TCR beta signatures. Study-wide results and caveats: HLA-C-restricted CMV-specific TCR beta clonotypes were dominant in the ex vivo response.

The CDR3 has 11 residues. Trimming took off 2 bases at V and 4 bases at J, with 1 base between the two ends. CDR1 is MNHEY and CDR2 is SVGEGT in the germline V gene. This clonotype was found a few times. The antigen is undetermined. Via MiXCR, TCRdb re-called the reads, giving one row per CDR3 protein. The repertoire holds fewer than 200,000 distinct CDR3 sequences, with 7.5% to 10% as singletons. The V and J genes are TRBV6-2 or TRBV6-3 and TRBJ2-3; no clear D gene. The clonotype was recovered from a human donor in good health (CMV status not recorded). Some clones in this sample may be carry-over from other donors' samples. Source material: PBMCs. For the CDR3, the DNA is TGTGCCAGCAGTTACGCAGATACGCAGTATTTT. Translating gives CASSYADTQYF.